This TCR beta chain was identified in a study of CD8 T cells in Susac syndrome. Looked up from germline, CDR1 is DFQATT and CDR2 is SNEGSKA (reference sequence). The CDR3 totals 8 residues. The V gene lost 4 bases and the J gene lost 11 bases, with 5 bases spanning the gap. RNA totalling 0.5 to 1 ug underwent reverse transcription with random hexamers. TCRdb re-analysed the immunoSEQ multiplex PCR reads in MiXCR, keeping a single row per CDR3 protein. Among about 200,000 distinct CDR3 sequences listed, 90% to 95% were seen once. Sequencing used CD4+ T cells from PBMCs. This sequence was found in a human donor with multiple sclerosis. The chain joins TRBV20-1 to TRBJ1-1, with D hard to call. The CDR3 reads CSAMSAFF. Here the CDR3 DNA reads TGCAGTGCTATGAGTGCTTTCTTT.